These 15 T cell receptor beta chains came from one sample sequenced in a study of cytomegalovirus exposure and HLA in healthy donors. The PCR was carried out with 60 Vbeta primers and 13 Jbeta primers. TCRdb keeps only in-frame clones here, not all; method: immunoSEQ multiplex PCR. The table has around 120,000 clones, about 73% seen once. Source material: PBMCs. Source of these receptors: a woman aged 40 to 49 in good health and CMV-seronegative.

The chain uses TRBV7-6 and TRBJ2-3; no definite D call. The germline V and J ends were trimmed by 4 bases and 2 bases, with 4 bases remaining between them. This CDR3 has 12 residues. Germline CDR1 and CDR2: SGHVS and FNYEAQ. CDR3 sequence (DNA): TGTGCCAGCAGCTCGTACACAGATACGCAGTATTTT. Its protein product is CASSSYTDTQYF.

J is TRBJ2-1 and V is TRBV19, with TRBD2 as a possible D gene (7 bases). The length of the CDR3 is 16 residues. From germline, CDR1 is LNHDA and CDR2 SQIVND (reference sequence). Trimming shortened V by 8 bases and J by 8 bases, and 25 bases separated the two germline ends. CDR3 sequence: CASGEPGAGVIYEQFF. The DNA of the CDR3 is TGTGCCAGTGGGGAGCCGGGGGCGGGAGTAATCTATGAGCAGTTCTTC.

This chain links TRBV28 with TRBJ2-5, with 8 bases matching TRBD2. Germline CDR1 is MDHEN and CDR2 is SYDVKM. The V gene end was trimmed by 6 bases and the J gene end by 1 base; junction bases not matched to a gene: 25. The CDR3 extends over 21 amino acids. CDR3 sequence: CASRYSQFPLAVEIFQETQYF. The CDR3 DNA sequence: TGTGCCAGCAGGTACTCCCAGTTCCCACTAGCGGTAGAGATCTTCCAAGAGACCCAGTACTTC.

The chain recombines TRBV7-8 with TRBJ1-1, with D unresolved. From germline, CDR1 is SGHVS and CDR2 FQNEAQ. With 1 base removed from V and 1 base from J, the gap between germline ends came to 13 bases. The CDR3 is 16 residues long. The DNA for the CDR3 is TGTGCCAGCAGCTTAGACGGTTGGGCAGAGAACACTGAAGCTTTCTTT. As protein: CASSLDGWAENTEAFF.

The V call is TRBV7-9, the J call TRBJ2-3; perhaps TRBD1 as D (6 bases). The CDR3 contains 17 residues. Germline CDR1 reads SEHNR; CDR2 reads FQNEAQ (reference sequence). Trimming took 5 bases from V and 0 from J, leaving 18 bases between them. In nucleotides, the CDR3 is TGTGCCAGCAGCGGTAGAACCGGGACACCTAGCACAGATACGCAGTATTTT. Amino acid sequence: CASSGRTGTPSTDTQYF.

V and J are TRBV4-1 and TRBJ1-5; TRBD1 agrees at 7 bases. The CDR3 runs 13 residues. V lost 8 bases and J lost 0; bases outside the gene matches: 1. Looked up from germline, CDR1 is MGHRA and CDR2 is YSYEKL. The DNA for the CDR3 is TGCGCCAGCGGGGACAGTAGCAATCAGCCCCAGCATTTT. Protein product: CASGDSSNQPQHF.

The gene calls are TRBV27 and TRBJ1-2, with D unresolved. CDR1 and CDR2 from the germline V gene are MNHEY and SMNVEV (reference sequence). The CDR3 length is 13 residues. Trimming took 4 bases from V and 1 from J, leaving 7 bases between them. CDR3 in amino acids: CASSWAFNYGYTF. CDR3 coding DNA: TGTGCCAGCAGTTGGGCCTTTAACTATGGCTACACCTTC.

This clone was detected a few times. This CDR3 is CASSQAPSGRTGELFF. Here the CDR3 DNA reads TGCGCCAGCAGCCAAGCGCCTAGCGGGAGGACCGGGGAGCTGTTTTTT. The chain uses TRBV4-3 and TRBJ2-2; 11 bases line up with TRBD2. Germline V CDR1 and CDR2: LGHNA, YSLEER. The CDR3 contains 16 residues. V was pared by 1 base and J by 5 bases, with 3 bases of the junction left unmatched.

Concerning this clone: The junction does not match germline at one end; this may be a read error. The rearrangement links TRBV7-9 to TRBJ2-2, with a possible D match to TRBD1 (6 bases). CDR3 length: 15 residues. Germline values: CDR1 SEHNR, CDR2 FQNEAQ (reference sequence). CDR3 in DNA: TGTTCCAGCAGCTTAGAAGGGGGGAACACCGGGGAGCTGTTTTTT. Its protein product is CSSSLEGGNTGELFF.

The chain uses TRBV2 and TRBJ2-5; D may be TRBD2 (5 bases). CDR3 length: 14 residues. The germline V gene has CDR1 SNHLY and CDR2 FYNNEI. V shed 7 bases and J shed 3 bases, with 15 bases lying between them. The CDR3 nucleotides read TGTGCCAGCACCTTACGGACTGAAAAAGAGACCCAGTACTTC. It encodes CASTLRTEKETQYF. Filled out from reference TRBV2 and TRBJ2-5, the complete variable domain reads EPEVTQTPSHQVTQMGQEVILRCVPISNHLYFYWYRQILGQKVEFLVSFYNNEISEKSEIFDDQFSVERPDGSNFTLKIRSTKLEDSAMYFCASTLRTEKETQYFGPGTRLLVL.

This chain links TRBV5-6 with TRBJ1-5, with D possibly matching TRBD1 (5 bases). Germline CDR1 SGHDT, CDR2 YYEEEE. The V end lost 0 bases, the J end lost 3 bases, and 13 bases lay between the germline ends. The CDR3 length is 16 residues. CDR3 amino acids: CASSLALGRDNQPQHF. The CDR3 bases are TGTGCCAGCAGCTTGGCCCTGGGCAGGGACAATCAGCCCCAGCATTTT. The whole variable domain, filled in from reference TRBV5-6 and TRBJ1-5, reads DAGVTQSPTHLIKTRGQQVTLRCSPKSGHDTVSWYQQALGQGPQFIFQYYEEEERQRGNFPDRFSGHQFPNYSSELNVNALLLGDSALYLCASSLALGRDNQPQHFGDGTRLSIL.

V gene TRBV4-2 combines with J gene TRBJ2-1, with D perhaps matching TRBD2 (6 bases). From germline, CDR1 is LGHNA and CDR2 YNFKEQ. V was clipped by 0 bases and J by 6 bases, with 9 bases between them. The length of the CDR3 is 14 residues. CDR3 sequence reads: CASSQDWRGNEQFF. The CDR3 coding sequence is TGTGCCAGCAGCCAAGACTGGAGGGGCAATGAGCAGTTCTTC.

The rearrangement links TRBV10-1 to TRBJ2-1; TRBD2 agrees at 8 bases. Losses at the gene ends were 5 bases for V and 7 bases for J; bases not matched to a gene: 10. The CDR3 runs to 15 residues. The germline V gene encodes CDR1 WNHNN and CDR2 SYGVQD (reference sequence). Here the CDR3 reads CASSPSGRTGNEQFF. The CDR3 nucleotides read TGCGCCAGCAGTCCAAGCGGGAGAACTGGTAATGAGCAGTTCTTC.

The chain combines TRBV11-2 with TRBJ1-5; D gene uncertain. The CDR3 length is 16 residues. The germline V gene has CDR1 SGHAT and CDR2 FQNNGV. Trimming pared 6 bases from V and 2 bases from J, leaving 17 bases between. CDR3 in amino acids: CASSPFGGLGNQPQHF. The CDR3 DNA follows: TGTGCCAGCAGTCCATTCGGAGGATTAGGCAATCAGCCCCAGCATTTT.

This clone was recorded only once. The V gene is TRBV10-3, the J gene TRBJ2-7; D is possibly TRBD2 (5 bases). The CDR3 consists of 14 residues. Germline lookup yields CDR1 ENHRY and CDR2 SYGVKD. V lost 4 bases and J lost 5, with 15 bases in between. The CDR3 sequence: CAISGDESGDEQYF. The CDR3 DNA sequence: TGTGCCATCAGTGGCGACGAGAGCGGCGACGAGCAGTACTTC.